What follows is one T cell receptor beta chain and its context. Primers: 60 Vbeta forward and 13 Jbeta reverse. TCRdb's copy holds only in-frame clones and misses some; the assay was immunoSEQ multiplex PCR. Seen here are about 130,000 clones, less than 80% observed once, and the top ten hold roughly 6.8%. The CDR3 loop spans 15 amino acids. CDR1 and CDR2 (germline): SGHRS, YFSETQ. The sample comes from a study of cytomegalovirus exposure and HLA in healthy donors. The chain has TRBV5-1 and TRBJ2-5; the match to TRBD2 covers 7 bases. With the DNA end fitting TRBJ2-7 better, the J assignment may be wrong. Sequenced material: PBMCs. The receptor's source is a middle-aged man in good health and CMV-seropositive. Here the CDR3 reads CASSPSGTSSYEQYF. CDR3 bases: TGCGCCAGCAGTCCGAGCGGGACGAGCTCCTACGAGCAGTACTTC.